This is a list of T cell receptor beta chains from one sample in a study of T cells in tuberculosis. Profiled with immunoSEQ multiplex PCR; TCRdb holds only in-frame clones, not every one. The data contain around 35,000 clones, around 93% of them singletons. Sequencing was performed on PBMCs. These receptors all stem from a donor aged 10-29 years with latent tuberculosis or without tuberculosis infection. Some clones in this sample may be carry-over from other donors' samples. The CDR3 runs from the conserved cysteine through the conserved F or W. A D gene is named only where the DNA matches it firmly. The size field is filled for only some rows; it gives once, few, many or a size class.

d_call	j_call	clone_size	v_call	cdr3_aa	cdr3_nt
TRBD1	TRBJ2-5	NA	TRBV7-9	CASRPDRAQETQYF	TGTGCCAGCAGACCTGACAGGGCCCAAGAGACCCAGTACTTC
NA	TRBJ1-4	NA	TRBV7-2	CASSLSKGGLNEKLFF	TGTGCCAGCAGCCTATCCAAGGGTGGACTAAATGAAAAACTGTTTTTT
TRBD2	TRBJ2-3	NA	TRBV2	CASSLAGGLDTQYF	TGTGCCAGCAGCCTAGCGGGGGGCCTAGATACGCAGTATTTT
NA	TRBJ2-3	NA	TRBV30	CAWSVAGGTDTQYF	TGTGCCTGGAGTGTAGCGGGCGGCACAGATACGCAGTATTTT
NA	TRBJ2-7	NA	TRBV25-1	CASSEYTGGAYEQYF	TGTGCCAGCAGTGAATACACAGGGGGGGCCTACGAGCAGTACTTC
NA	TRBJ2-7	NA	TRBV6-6	CASSFGLVVYEQYF	TGTGCCAGCAGCTTCGGACTCGTTGTCTACGAGCAGTACTTC
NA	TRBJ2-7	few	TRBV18	CASSPVRDWTEIEQYF	TGTGCCAGCTCACCAGTCAGGGACTGGACGGAGATCGAGCAGTACTTC
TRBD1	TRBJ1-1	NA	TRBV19	CASSRTGVESTEAFF	TGTGCCAGTAGTAGAACAGGGGTGGAGAGCACTGAAGCTTTCTTT
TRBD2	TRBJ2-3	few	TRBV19	CASSGGGHPQVDTQYF	TGTGCCAGTAGTGGGGGGGGTCATCCCCAGGTAGATACGCAGTATTTT
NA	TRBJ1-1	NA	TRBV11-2	CASSSAVEAFF	TGTGCCAGCAGCTCCGCGGTTGAAGCTTTCTTT
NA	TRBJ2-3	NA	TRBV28	CASSSAGFTDTQYF	TGTGCCAGCAGTTCGGCGGGATTCACAGATACGCAGTATTTT
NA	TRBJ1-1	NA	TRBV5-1	CASYSGGANTEAFF	TGCGCCAGCTACTCTGGAGGGGCGAACACTGAAGCTTTCTTT
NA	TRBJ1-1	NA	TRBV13	CASSLYHGGFMNTEAFF	TGTGCCAGCAGCCTATACCACGGAGGATTTATGAACACTGAAGCTTTCTTT
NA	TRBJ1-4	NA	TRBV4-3	CASSQGSGGVTNEKLFF	TGCGCCAGCAGCCAAGGGAGCGGGGGCGTTACTAATGAAAAACTGTTTTTT
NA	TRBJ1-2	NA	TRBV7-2	CASSSGMYGYTF	TGTGCCAGCAGCTCCGGGATGTATGGCTACACCTTC
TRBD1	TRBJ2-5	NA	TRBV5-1	CASSSDRGQETQYF	TGCGCCAGCAGCTCGGACAGGGGGCAAGAGACCCAGTACTTC
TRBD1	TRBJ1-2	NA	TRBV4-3	CASSPRRGQGLSGYTF	TGCGCCAGCAGCCCTCGCCGGGGACAGGGGTTAAGTGGCTACACCTTC
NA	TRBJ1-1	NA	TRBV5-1	CASSTGFVNTEAFF	TGCGCCAGTTCAACAGGGTTCGTGAACACTGAAGCTTTCTTT
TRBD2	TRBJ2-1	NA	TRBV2	CASRGLAGLAYNEQFF	TGTGCCAGCCGCGGACTAGCGGGACTTGCCTACAATGAGCAGTTCTTC
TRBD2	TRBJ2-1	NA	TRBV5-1	CASSRSSGVDNEQFF	TGCGCCAGCAGCCGTTCGAGCGGGGTTGACAATGAGCAGTTCTTC
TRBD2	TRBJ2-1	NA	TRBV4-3	CASSQELAGGYPHEQFF	TGCGCCAGCAGCCAAGAACTAGCGGGGGGGTACCCGCATGAGCAGTTCTTC
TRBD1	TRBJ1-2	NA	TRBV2	CASSRQGASNYGYTF	TGTGCCAGCAGTAGACAGGGGGCCTCGAACTATGGCTACACCTTC
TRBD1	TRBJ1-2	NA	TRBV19	CASSGGTAFYGYTF	TGTGCCAGTAGTGGAGGGACAGCCTTCTATGGCTACACCTTC
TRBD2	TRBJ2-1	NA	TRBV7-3	CASSWRGDPYNEQFF	TGTGCCAGCAGCTGGCGGGGGGATCCCTACAATGAGCAGTTCTTC
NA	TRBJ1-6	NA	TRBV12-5	CASGWVDSRSPLHF	TGTGCTAGTGGTTGGGTCGACTCCAGATCACCCCTCCACTTT
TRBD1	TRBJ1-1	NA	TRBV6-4	CASSDSGQDFVAFF	TGTGCCAGCAGTGACTCGGGACAGGACTTTGTGGCTTTCTTT
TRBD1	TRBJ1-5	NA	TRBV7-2	CASSLGGGVNQPQHF	TGTGCCAGCAGCTTAGGAGGGGGCGTGAATCAGCCCCAGCATTTT
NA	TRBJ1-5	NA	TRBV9	CASSPQPGFNQPQHF	TGTGCCAGCAGCCCTCAACCAGGGTTCAATCAGCCCCAGCATTTT